The 17 T cell receptor beta chains given below trace back to one sample, sequenced in a study of shared clonotypes between healthy human individuals. Clones were sequenced by immunoSEQ multiplex PCR, and TCRdb holds only the in-frame ones, with some missing. The table includes over 2 million clones, 85% to 95% detected once. Specimen: naive CD4+ T cells sorted from blood. As to subset: CD45RA+ positively selected. All receptors come from a man aged 18 to 29 in good health.

The chain joins TRBV28 to TRBJ2-7, with D possibly matching TRBD1 (5 bases). Germline V lookup: CDR1 MDHEN, CDR2 SYDVKM. V gave up 3 bases and J gave up 2 bases, with 11 bases separating them. There are 14 residues in the CDR3. CDR3 DNA sequence: TGTGCCAGCAGTTTGGACAATCCACCCTACGAGCAGTACTTC. Its translation is CASSLDNPPYEQYF.

The gene calls are TRBV9 and TRBJ2-1; 11 bases match TRBD2. V shed 3 bases and J 7 bases; nucleotides not matched to a gene: 9. The CDR3 contains 16 residues. Per germline, CDR1 SGDLS and CDR2 YYNGEE. CDR3 nucleotide sequence: TGTGCCAGCAGCGCAGGGACTAGCGGCTCTAGGAATGAGCAGTTCTTC. Amino acids: CASSAGTSGSRNEQFF.

With respect to this clone: The same CDR3 is also encoded by other DNA sequences in this sample. The CDR3 region is CASSLTSGSYNEQFF. The CDR3 DNA is TGTGCCAGCAGCCTGACTAGCGGATCCTACAATGAGCAGTTCTTC. The chain uses TRBV5-4 and TRBJ2-1; TRBD2 aligns across 9 bases. V gave up 4 bases and J gave up 1 base; unmatched junction bases: 3. The CDR3 length is 15 residues. CDR1 is SGHNT and CDR2 is YYREEE in the germline V gene (reference sequence). Together with reference TRBV5-4 and TRBJ2-1, the CDR3 gives the full variable domain: ETGVTQSPTHLIKTRGQQVTLRCSSQSGHNTVSWYQQALGQGPQFIFQYYREEENGRGNFPPRFSGLQFPNYSSELNVNALELDDSALYLCASSLTSGSYNEQFFGPGTRLTVL.

This sequence joins TRBV23-1 and TRBJ2-7, with 7 bases aligning to TRBD2. TRBV23-1 is designated an ORF whose function remains uncertain. The CDR3 loop spans 13 amino acids. The J segment lost 6 bases and the V segment lost 3 bases, leaving 5 bases of the junction unmatched. Here the CDR3 DNA reads TGCGCCAGCAGTCATGGACTAGGACGCGAGCAGTACTTC. It yields the protein CASSHGLGREQYF.

Only one count was recorded for this clone. V usage is TRBV5-4 and J usage is TRBJ2-5; perhaps D is TRBD1 or TRBD2 (5 bases each). From germline, CDR1 is SGHNT and CDR2 YYREEE (reference sequence). The CDR3 runs 14 residues. Trimming stripped 4 bases from V and 2 bases from J, with 12 bases between. This CDR3 is CASSPGPAQETQYF. In DNA, the CDR3 is TGTGCCAGCAGCCCGGGGCCCGCACAAGAGACCCAGTACTTC.

In regard to this clone: Likely a read error: the CDR3 ends without its conserved phenylalanine or tryptophan. It is unclear where the CDR3 begins or ends on the DNA, so no DNA is shown, and the CDR3 is as TCRdb lists it. V gene TRBV14 combines with J gene TRBJ1-6. Counting both end residues, the CDR3 totals 13 amino acids. CDR1 is SGHDN and CDR2 is FVKESK in the germline V gene. The chain's CDR3 is CASSQDCWPGARL.

Regarding this clone: Other DNA sequences in the same sample also yield this CDR3. The chain couples TRBV18 to TRBJ1-5; 9 bases line up with TRBD1. The CDR3 extends over 14 amino acids. The junction had 4 bases not matched to a gene; V was cut back by 3 bases and J by 7 bases. Germline CDR1 KGHSH, CDR2 LQKENI. The CDR3 loop is CASSPGQGGQPQHF. The CDR3 DNA is TGTGCCAGCTCACCGGGACAGGGTGGCCAGCCCCAGCATTTT.

For this clone: An end of the junction does not agree with germline; a read error may underlie this. The rearrangement links TRBV28 to TRBJ1-1; D is unclear. The CDR3 extends over 11 amino acids. Germline CDR1 MDHEN, CDR2 SYDVKM. The CDR3: CASRYVSGQIF. DNA of the CDR3: TGTGCCAGCAGATACGTAAGTGGGCAAATCTTT.

This clone was observed a single time. Since a much larger clone is just one base distant, this may be a read error. V and J are TRBV5-1 and TRBJ2-7; D unresolved. This CDR3 is 16 amino acids long. V dropped 4 bases and J dropped 9 bases, with 26 bases sitting between them. Germline CDR1 reads SGHRS; CDR2 reads YFSETQ. CDR3 residues: CASSGLTTRFLDGQYF. For the CDR3, the DNA is TGCGCCAGCAGCGGGCTTACGACCCGTTTCTTAGACGGGCAGTACTTC.

V usage is TRBV5-1 and J usage is TRBJ1-1; D gene ambiguous. V lost 4 bases and J lost 8, with 15 bases in between. The length of the CDR3 is 13 residues. Germline lookup yields CDR1 SGHRS and CDR2 YFSETQ. The CDR3 loop is CASSNLESSEAFF. The CDR3 DNA reads TGCGCCAGCAGCAATCTGGAAAGCTCCGAAGCTTTCTTT. The variable domain in full, completed from reference TRBV5-1 and TRBJ1-1, reads KAGVTQTPRYLIKTRGQQVTLSCSPISGHRSVSWYQQTPGQGLQFLFEYFSETQRNKGNFPGRFSGRQFSNSRSEMNVSTLELGDSALYLCASSNLESSEAFFGQGTRLTVV.

The V call is TRBV7-2, the J call TRBJ1-2; D is uncertain. This CDR3 is built from 14 residues. Germline V gene lookup returns CDR1 SGHTA and CDR2 FQGNSA. V lost 5 bases to trimming and J lost 8 bases, with 18 bases between them. The CDR3 reads CASSQRDLVVGYTF. CDR3 bases: TGTGCCAGCAGCCAACGAGACCTGGTGGTCGGCTACACCTTC.

The chain links TRBV4-1 to TRBJ2-3; D possibly corresponds to TRBD2 (5 bases). The CDR3 spans 15 residues. Trimming removed 4 bases from V and 8 bases from J, with 19 bases in between. Germline CDR1 is MGHRA and CDR2 is YSYEKL. CDR3 DNA sequence: TGCGCCAGCAGCCCTTCCGGACGGGGTCTAGGTACGCAGTATTTT. The encoded protein is CASSPSGRGLGTQYF.

This clone occurred once. The chain links TRBV6-1 to TRBJ2-2, with a possible D match to TRBD1 (5 bases). Germline CDR1 MNHNS, CDR2 SASEGT. V was trimmed by 9 bases and J by 2 bases, leaving 13 bases between them. This CDR3 has 14 residues. The CDR3 spells CASVKTDNTGELFF. The CDR3 DNA sequence: TGTGCCAGTGTAAAGACAGATAACACCGGGGAGCTGTTTTTT.

The gene calls are TRBV7-9 and TRBJ2-5, with TRBD2 matching over 13 bases. V dropped 4 bases and J dropped 5; count of bases not matched to a gene: 4. Germline values: CDR1 SEHNR, CDR2 FQNEAQ (reference sequence). The CDR3 is 15 amino acids. The CDR3 sequence: CASSSGLAGMETQYF. CDR3 sequence (DNA): TGTGCCAGCAGCTCGGGACTAGCGGGAATGGAGACCCAGTACTTC. Complete variable domain (other parts from reference TRBV7-9 and TRBJ2-5): DTGVSQNPRHKITKRGQNVTFRCDPISEHNRLYWYRQTLGQGPEFLTYFQNEAQLEKSRLLSDRFSAERPKGSFSTLEIQRTEQGDSAMYLCASSSGLAGMETQYFGPGTRLLVL.

This clone was seen a single time. The genes are TRBV6-1 and TRBJ1-2; unclear D gene. Germline CDR1 and CDR2: MNHNS and SASEGT. Trimming stripped 2 bases from V and 7 bases from J, with 5 bases between. The CDR3 loop spans 11 amino acids. CDR3 DNA: TGTGCCAGCAGTGAATACTCTGGCTACACCTTC. It translates to CASSEYSGYTF.

In its sample, this clone was seen once. A single base separates this from a much larger clone, so it may be a read error. The gene calls are TRBV7-6 and TRBJ1-1; unclear D gene. The CDR3 length is 13 residues. CDR1 and CDR2 (germline): SGHVS, FNYEAQ. V was shortened by 1 base and J by 0 bases, with 3 bases between the two germline ends. CDR3: CASSLVMNTEAFF. DNA of the CDR3: TGTGCCAGCAGCTTAGTAATGAACACTGAAGCTTTCTTT.

The chain couples TRBV6-5 to TRBJ2-1, with 8 bases that match TRBD2. Germline loops: CDR1 MNHEY, CDR2 SVGAGI. V lost 6 bases and J lost 4; bases outside the gene matches: 8. This CDR3 is 15 amino acids long. Here the CDR3 DNA reads TGTGCCAGCAGCCCGGGACTAGACAATTACAATGAGCAGTTCTTC. Protein: CASSPGLDNYNEQFF.